This record covers a single TCR beta chain. As yet, its antigen is unknown. Germline trimming cut 5 bases from V and 6 bases from J; bases unmatched to any gene: 9. CDR3 size: 14 residues. Per germline, CDR1 MNHEY and CDR2 SMNVEV (reference sequence). Using RNA transcripts as the source, TCR beta CDR3 regions were amplified. In the first-round RT-PCR of the TCR CDR3, the HTBI primer set was used. Each CDR3 protein gets one entry after TCRdb re-called the multiplex PCR reads with MiXCR. The sample has hundreds of thousands of distinct CDR3 sequences, 15% to 20% seen once. The data derive from a study of T cells in Graves' hyperthyroidism and ophthalmopathy. General study findings and limits: Most thyroid clonotypes with frequency above 0.001 were detected in blood.

Patients with ophthalmopathy all had a Clinical Activity Score of at least 3, a NOSPECS grade of at least 4 and duration under 3 months. The sequenced sample consisted of blood. V and J are TRBV27 and TRBJ1-1; 7 bases align to TRBD1. The TCR sequence derives from a young woman with Graves' ophthalmopathy. DNA for the CDR3: TGTGCCAGCAGTGCCGGGACAGCAATATCTGAAGCTTTCTTT. It is translated as CASSAGTAISEAFF.